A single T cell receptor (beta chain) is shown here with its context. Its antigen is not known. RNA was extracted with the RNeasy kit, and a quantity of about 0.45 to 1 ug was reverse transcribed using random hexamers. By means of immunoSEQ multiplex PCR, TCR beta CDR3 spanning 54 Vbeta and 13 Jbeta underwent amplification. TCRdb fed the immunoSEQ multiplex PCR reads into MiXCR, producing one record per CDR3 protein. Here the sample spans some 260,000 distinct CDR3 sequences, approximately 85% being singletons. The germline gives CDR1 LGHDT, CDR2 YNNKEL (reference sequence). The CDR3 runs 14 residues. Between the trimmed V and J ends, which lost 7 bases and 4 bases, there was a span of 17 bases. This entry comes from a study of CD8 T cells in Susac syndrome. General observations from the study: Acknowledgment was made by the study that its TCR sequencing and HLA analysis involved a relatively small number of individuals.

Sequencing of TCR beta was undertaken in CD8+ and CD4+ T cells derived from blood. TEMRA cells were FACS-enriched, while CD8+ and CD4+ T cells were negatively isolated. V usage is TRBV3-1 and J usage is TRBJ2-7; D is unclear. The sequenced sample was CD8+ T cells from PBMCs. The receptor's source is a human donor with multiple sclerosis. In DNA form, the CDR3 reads TGTGCCAGCACCCTAACCCTACTACCTTACGAGCAGTACTTC. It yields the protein CASTLTLLPYEQYF.